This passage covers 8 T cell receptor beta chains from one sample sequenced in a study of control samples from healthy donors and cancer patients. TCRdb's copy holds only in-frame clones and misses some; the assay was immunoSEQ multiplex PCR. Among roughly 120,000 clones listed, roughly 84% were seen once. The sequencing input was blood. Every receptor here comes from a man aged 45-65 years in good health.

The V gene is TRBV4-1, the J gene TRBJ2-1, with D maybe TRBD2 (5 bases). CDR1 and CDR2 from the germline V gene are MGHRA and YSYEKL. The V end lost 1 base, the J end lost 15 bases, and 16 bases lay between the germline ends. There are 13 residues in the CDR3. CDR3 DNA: TGCGCCAGCAGCCAAGTTTCGAGAGAGGGTGTGTTCTTC. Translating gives CASSQVSREGVFF.

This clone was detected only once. CDR3 in amino acids: CATLWVDTQYF. The CDR3 bases are TGTGCCACCCTGTGGGTAGATACGCAGTATTTT. The chain is built from TRBV27 and TRBJ2-3; D is unclear. Germline V gives CDR1 MNHEY, CDR2 SMNVEV (reference sequence). The V end was cut by 10 bases, the J end by 5 bases, with 10 bases between. The CDR3 totals 11 residues.

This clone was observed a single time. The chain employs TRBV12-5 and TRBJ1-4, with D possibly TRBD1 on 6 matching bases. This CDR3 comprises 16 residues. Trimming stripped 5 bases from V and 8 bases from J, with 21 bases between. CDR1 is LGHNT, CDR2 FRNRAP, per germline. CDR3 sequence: CASGPHSRTGGEKLFF. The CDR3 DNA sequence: TGTGCTAGTGGTCCGCATAGTAGGACCGGGGGCGAAAAACTGTTTTTT.

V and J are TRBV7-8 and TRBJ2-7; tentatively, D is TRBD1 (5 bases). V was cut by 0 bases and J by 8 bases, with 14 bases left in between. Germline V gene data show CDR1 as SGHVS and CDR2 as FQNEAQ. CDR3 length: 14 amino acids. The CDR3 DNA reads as TGTGCCAGCAGCTTAGCGCATAGGGGTTACAAGCAGTACTTC. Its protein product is CASSLAHRGYKQYF.

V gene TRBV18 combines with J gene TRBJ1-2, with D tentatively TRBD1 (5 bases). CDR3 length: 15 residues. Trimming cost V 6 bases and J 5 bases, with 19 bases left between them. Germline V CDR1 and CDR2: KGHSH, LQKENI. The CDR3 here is CASSRPAGSLYGYTF. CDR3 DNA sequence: TGTGCCAGCTCTCGACCCGCAGGGAGTCTTTATGGCTACACCTTC.

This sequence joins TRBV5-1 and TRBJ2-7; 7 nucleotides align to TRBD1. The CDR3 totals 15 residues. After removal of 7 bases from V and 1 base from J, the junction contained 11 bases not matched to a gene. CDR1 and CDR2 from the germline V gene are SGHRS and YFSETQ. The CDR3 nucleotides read TGCGCCAGCTACCCCCGGGCAGGGGGATCCTACGAGCAGTACTTC. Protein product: CASYPRAGGSYEQYF.

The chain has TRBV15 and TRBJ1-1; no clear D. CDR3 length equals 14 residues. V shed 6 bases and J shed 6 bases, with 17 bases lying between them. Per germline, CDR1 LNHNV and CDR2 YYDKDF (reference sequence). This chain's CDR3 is CATRNILWEAEAFF. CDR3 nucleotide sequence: TGTGCCACCAGAAACATTTTGTGGGAGGCTGAAGCTTTCTTT.

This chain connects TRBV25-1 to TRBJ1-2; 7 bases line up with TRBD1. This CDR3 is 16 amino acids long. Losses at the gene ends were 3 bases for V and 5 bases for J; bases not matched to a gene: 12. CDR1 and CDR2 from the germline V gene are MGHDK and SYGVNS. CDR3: CASSDSTRDSFYGYTF. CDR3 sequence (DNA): TGTGCCAGCAGTGACTCCACACGGGACAGCTTTTATGGCTACACCTTC.